A single sample is the source of the 8 T cell receptor beta chains below, sequenced in a study of T cell responses to AZD1222 COVID-19 vaccine. Sequenced by immunoSEQ multiplex PCR; TCRdb stores in-frame clones only, minus some. The data contain about 130,000 clones, about nine tenths of them singletons. The sample in question was peripheral blood, obtained on day 0 of MenACWY control vaccination. Receptors were obtained from an adult in good health.

V usage is TRBV10-1 and J usage is TRBJ2-2; 7 nucleotides align to TRBD1. V was pared by 7 bases and J by 4 bases, with 6 bases of the junction left unmatched. Germline-derived CDR1 and CDR2 are WNHNN and SYGVQD (reference sequence). This CDR3 is built from 14 residues. In DNA, the CDR3 is TGCGCCAGCAAGGGGGACAGCTTCACCGGGGAGCTGTTTTTT. The encoded protein is CASKGDSFTGELFF.

This clone has a single count. CDR3 sequence (DNA): TGTGCCAGCAGCCCCCGGACAGGGGGCAGGAGAAGGGAGACCCAGTACTTC. This codes for CASSPRTGGRRRETQYF. The chain uses TRBV9 and TRBJ2-5, with 11 bases matching TRBD1. Per the germline V gene, CDR1 is SGDLS and CDR2 is YYNGEE. V shed 4 bases and J 5 bases; nucleotides not matched to a gene: 13. The CDR3 runs to 17 residues.

V gene TRBV5-1 combines with J gene TRBJ2-1, with 12 bases matching TRBD2. J was trimmed by 9 bases and V by 0 bases; bases with no gene match: 7. This CDR3 is built from 16 residues. Germline CDR1 and CDR2: SGHRS and YFSETQ. The CDR3 protein is CASSLAASGRASEQFF. Written as DNA, the CDR3 is TGCGCCAGCAGCTTGGCGGCTAGCGGGAGGGCAAGTGAGCAGTTCTTC.

This rearrangement joins TRBV20-1 to TRBJ1-2, with D unclear. V was trimmed by 3 bases and J by 0 bases, leaving 14 bases between them. Germline CDR1 DFQATT, CDR2 SNEGSKA (reference sequence). CDR3 length equals 15 residues. The CDR3 nucleotides read TGCAGTGCTAGTCCCAGTACACGCACTAACTATGGCTACACCTTC. It translates to CSASPSTRTNYGYTF.

This clone was detected only a few times. The J gene is TRBJ2-2, the V gene TRBV7-2; D is uncertain. This CDR3 contains 16 residues. Germline values: CDR1 SGHTA, CDR2 FQGNSA. Trimming removed 2 bases from V and 1 base from J, with 11 bases in between. The CDR3 nucleotides read TGTGCCAGCAGCTTAAGAATGAGAAGGAACACCGGGGAGCTGTTTTTT. This gives the protein CASSLRMRRNTGELFF.

The rearrangement joins TRBV19 to TRBJ2-7; TRBD1 aligns across 7 bases. Germline values: CDR1 LNHDA, CDR2 SQIVND (reference sequence). CDR3 length: 10 residues. Trimming removed 6 bases from V and 9 bases from J; junction bases left unmatched: 2. The CDR3, as DNA: TGTGCCAGTAGAGGGGACAGGCAGTACTTC. Its translation is CASRGDRQYF.

The chain couples TRBV28 to TRBJ1-3; possible D gene TRBD1, 6 bases. CDR3 length: 15 residues. Germline CDR1 is MDHEN and CDR2 is SYDVKM. Trimming shortened V by 6 bases and J by 2 bases, and 14 bases separated the two germline ends. The CDR3 protein is CASRIKQGAGNTIYF. As DNA, the CDR3 is TGTGCCAGCAGGATAAAACAGGGTGCTGGAAACACCATATATTTT.

This clone was recorded a few times. V usage is TRBV18 and J usage is TRBJ1-4, with D unclear. The CDR3 has 13 amino acids. Between the trimmed V and J ends, which lost 0 bases and 6 bases, there was a span of 5 bases. In germline, CDR1 is KGHSH, CDR2 LQKENI. CDR3 nucleotides: TGTGCCAGCTCACCACCGTTTGATGAAAAACTGTTTTTT. This sequence encodes CASSPPFDEKLFF.